Each of the 15 T cell receptor beta chains below was sequenced from the same sample in a study of blood T cell repertoires in COVID-19. Repertoires were generated with immunoSEQ multiplex PCR, while TCRdb's copy carries only in-frame clones and drops some. The profile shows about 200,000 clones, 80% to 90% of them singletons. Sequenced input: PBMCs or T cells enriched from blood (not recorded which). These receptors were obtained from a woman younger than 35 who had recovered from COVID-19.

The chain couples TRBV30 to TRBJ1-3; TRBD1 aligns across 7 bases. The CDR3 runs to 15 residues. Germline CDR1 and CDR2: GTSNPN and SVGIG (reference sequence). The ends lost 3 bases at V and 4 bases at J; junction bases unmatched: 9. The DNA of the CDR3 is TGTGCCTGGAGGACTCCAGGGGGTACGGGAAACACCATATATTTT. Its protein is CAWRTPGGTGNTIYF.

This clone showed up just a few times. The chain uses TRBV18 and TRBJ1-1; 10 nucleotides align to TRBD1. The CDR3 covers 17 residues. The trim removed 2 bases at V and 4 bases at J, leaving 10 bases unmatched. The germline V gene encodes CDR1 KGHSH and CDR2 LQKENI. This CDR3 reads CASSPRETGQGPTEAFF. As DNA, the CDR3 is TGTGCCAGCTCACCAAGGGAAACGGGACAGGGGCCCACTGAAGCTTTCTTT.

The rearrangement joins TRBV4-1 to TRBJ2-5; TRBD2 might be the D (6 bases). This CDR3 is 16 amino acids long. V was pared by 4 bases and J by 7 bases, with 22 bases between. CDR1 is MGHRA and CDR2 is YSYEKL in the germline V gene. The CDR3 loop is CASSLQESEGVGTQYF. CDR3 nucleotides: TGCGCCAGCAGCCTCCAAGAATCGGAGGGCGTCGGGACCCAGTACTTC.

The CDR3: CASSLNNLASQETQYF. CDR3 in DNA: TGCGCCAGCAGCCTCAACAACCTAGCGAGCCAAGAGACCCAGTACTTC. The chain joins TRBV5-1 to TRBJ2-5, with D possibly matching TRBD2 (6 bases). The CDR3 is 16 residues long. Deletions cut 4 bases from V and 1 base from J, with 17 bases between. The germline CDR1 and CDR2 sequences are SGHRS and YFSETQ.

This chain joins TRBV20-1 and TRBJ1-1, with D unresolved. The CDR3 is made up of 11 amino acids. The V and J ends lost 3 bases and 6 bases respectively, with 8 bases between them. Germline V gene data show CDR1 as DFQATT and CDR2 as SNEGSKA (reference sequence). CDR3 residues: CSASVEAEAFF. The CDR3 DNA sequence: TGCAGTGCTAGTGTGGAGGCTGAAGCTTTCTTT.

The V gene is TRBV5-5, the J gene TRBJ2-7; tentative D call: TRBD1 (6 bases). CDR3 length: 13 amino acids. V was shortened by 2 bases and J by 5 bases, with 11 bases between the two germline ends. Germline V lookup: CDR1 SGHKS, CDR2 YYEKEE (reference sequence). CDR3 residues: CASSLQGPHEQYF. For the CDR3, the DNA is TGTGCCAGCAGCTTACAGGGACCCCACGAGCAGTACTTC.

The sample holds one count of this clone. The chain uses TRBV28 and TRBJ1-1, with D possibly TRBD1 on 6 matching bases. The length of the CDR3 is 13 residues. Trimming stripped 6 bases from V and 3 bases from J, with 11 bases between. Germline loops: CDR1 MDHEN, CDR2 SYDVKM. The DNA for the CDR3 is TGTGCCAGCAGGGGAGGGGGATACACTGAAGCTTTCTTT. It specifies CASRGGGYTEAFF.

This chain links TRBV7-8 with TRBJ1-5; a weak D match, TRBD1 (5 bases). The CDR3 is made up of 13 amino acids. Germline CDR1 SGHVS, CDR2 FQNEAQ. The V gene lost 5 bases and the J gene lost 7 bases, with 12 bases spanning the gap. The CDR3 DNA reads TGTGCCAGCAGCCTATCGGGGGAACAGCCCCAGCATTTT. As protein: CASSLSGEQPQHF.

The V call is TRBV5-1, the J call TRBJ2-2; TRBD2 aligns across 11 bases. Looked up from germline, CDR1 is SGHRS and CDR2 is YFSETQ. V lost 3 bases and J lost 1; bases outside the gene matches: 8. CDR3 size: 18 residues. The CDR3 loop reads CASSYTSGGWGNTGELFF. The CDR3 nucleotides read TGCGCCAGCAGCTATACTAGCGGGGGCTGGGGGAACACCGGGGAGCTGTTTTTT.

The V call is TRBV7-9, the J call TRBJ1-2; 9 bases match TRBD1. The CDR3 contains 15 residues. The V gene end was trimmed by 6 bases and the J gene end by 5 bases; junction bases not matched to a gene: 10. Germline values: CDR1 SEHNR, CDR2 FQNEAQ (reference sequence). The CDR3 nucleotides read TGTGCCAGCAGGTTGAGTACAGGGGGCGATTATGGCTACACCTTC. Its translation is CASRLSTGGDYGYTF.

This rearrangement joins TRBV4-1 to TRBJ1-1; 10 bases are shared with TRBD1. V shed 6 bases and J 3 bases; nucleotides not matched to a gene: 10. This CDR3 spans 16 amino acids. Germline CDR1 reads MGHRA; CDR2 reads YSYEKL. CDR3 coding DNA: TGCGCCAGCAGTCCGGGACAGGGGTCCTCCTACACTGAAGCTTTCTTT. Amino acids: CASSPGQGSSYTEAFF.

The rearrangement links TRBV18 to TRBJ2-1, with TRBD1 identical over 8 bases. V lost 3 bases, J lost 6 bases, and 1 base stayed unmatched. The germline V gene encodes CDR1 KGHSH and CDR2 LQKENI. CDR3 length: 13 amino acids. This chain's CDR3 is CASSPGQVNEQFF. As DNA, the CDR3 is TGTGCCAGCTCACCGGGACAGGTCAATGAGCAGTTCTTC.

The chain has TRBV2 and TRBJ1-5; D may be TRBD1 (6 bases). The CDR3 spans 15 residues. Germline loops: CDR1 SNHLY, CDR2 FYNNEI. Trimming took off 6 bases at V and 3 bases at J, with 15 bases between the two ends. CDR3 in amino acids: CASRPIQGFNQPQHF. CDR3 bases: TGTGCCAGCAGACCCATACAGGGATTCAATCAGCCCCAGCATTTT.

The chain carries TRBV10-2 and TRBJ1-1; 7 nucleotides line up with TRBD1. The germline V gene encodes CDR1 WSHSY and CDR2 SAAADI. The V gene end was trimmed by 7 bases and the J gene end by 3 bases; junction bases not matched to a gene: 5. This CDR3 spans 13 amino acids. The CDR3 here is CASKDRAYTEAFF. Written as DNA, the CDR3 is TGCGCCAGCAAAGACAGGGCCTACACTGAAGCTTTCTTT.

The chain links TRBV14 to TRBJ1-4, with 9 nucleotides matching TRBD1. The V segment lost 2 bases and the J segment 11 bases; nucleotides outside the gene matches: 6. CDR3 length equals 14 residues. Per the germline V gene, CDR1 is SGHDN and CDR2 is FVKESK. The CDR3 protein is CASSQLQGARKLFF. The CDR3 DNA sequence: TGTGCCAGCAGCCAACTACAGGGGGCGCGGAAACTGTTTTTT.